Listed here are 11 T cell receptor beta chains from one sample, sequenced in a study of CD8 T cells in Susac syndrome. Random hexamers were used to reverse transcribe an amount of roughly 0.5 to 1 ug RNA. TCRdb re-called the immunoSEQ multiplex PCR reads through MiXCR, storing one row per CDR3 protein. The repertoire consists of roughly 89,000 distinct CDR3 sequences, with 96% occurring once and the leading ten covering more than 0.35%. Sequenced sample: CD8+ T cells from PBMCs. These TCRs come from a human donor with Susac syndrome.

The chain carries TRBV9 and TRBJ2-5, with D possibly TRBD2 on 5 matching bases. V shed 4 bases and J shed 2 bases, with 18 bases lying between them. This CDR3 region has 16 residues. CDR1 SGDLS and CDR2 YYNGEE come from the germline V gene. CDR3 loop: CASSPLGIGGQETQYF. CDR3 DNA: TGTGCCAGCAGCCCCCTTGGGATCGGCGGGCAAGAGACCCAGTACTTC.

The genes are TRBV29-1 and TRBJ1-1; D is uncertain. CDR3 length equals 11 residues. V lost 4 bases and J lost 4, with 7 bases in between. Germline assignment: CDR1 SQVTM and CDR2 ANQGSEA. CDR3 region: CSVGVLTEAFF. DNA of the CDR3: TGCAGCGTTGGGGTGCTCACTGAAGCTTTCTTT. The full variable domain, its missing parts supplied by reference TRBV29-1 and TRBJ1-1, is SAVISQKPSRDICQRGTSLTIQCQVDSQVTMMFWYRQQPGQSLTLIATANQGSEATYESGFVIDKFPISRPNLTFSTLTVSNMSPEDSSIYLCSVGVLTEAFFGQGTRLTVV.

The rearrangement joins TRBV7-3 to TRBJ2-1; TRBD2 agrees at 12 bases. Germline trimming cut 2 bases from V and 7 bases from J; bases unmatched to any gene: 6. CDR1 is SGHTA, CDR2 FQGTGA, per germline. The CDR3 sequence is 16 residues long. This CDR3 is CASSLALTSGRNEQFF. In DNA form, the CDR3 reads TGTGCCAGCAGCTTAGCATTAACTAGCGGGAGGAATGAGCAGTTCTTC.

This clonotype has only one observation. V and J are TRBV7-3 and TRBJ2-2; D is undetermined. CDR3 length equals 15 residues. V lost 1 base and J 1 base, leaving 7 bases between the germline ends. Germline CDR1 SGHTA, CDR2 FQGTGA. The CDR3 loop reads CASSLIAGNTGELFF. In DNA form, the CDR3 reads TGTGCCAGCAGCTTAATTGCCGGGAACACCGGGGAGCTGTTTTTT. Full variable domain (missing parts from reference TRBV7-3 and TRBJ2-2): GAGVSQTPSNKVTEKGKYVELRCDPISGHTALYWYRQSLGQGPEFLIYFQGTGAADDSGLPNDRFFAVRPEGSVSTLKIQRTERGDSAVYLCASSLIAGNTGELFFGEGSRLTVL.

This chain connects TRBV4-3 to TRBJ2-7, with D perhaps matching TRBD1 or TRBD2 (5 bases each). The CDR3 contains 13 residues. CDR1 LGHNA and CDR2 YSLEER come from the germline V gene. V lost 0 bases and J 13 bases, leaving 16 bases between the germline ends. DNA of the CDR3: TGCGCCAGCAGCCAAGACCCCGGGGCAGGTCATTACTTC. As protein: CASSQDPGAGHYF.

The J gene is TRBJ2-1, the V gene TRBV20-1; D tentatively fits TRBD1 or TRBD2 (6 bases each). Trimming left V 3 bases short and J 7 bases short, with 13 bases between. The CDR3 runs to 13 residues. Germline V gene sequence: CDR1 DFQATT, CDR2 SNEGSKA (reference sequence). The CDR3 sequence is CSARPLGGNEQFF. As DNA, the CDR3 is TGCAGTGCTAGGCCCCTAGGGGGGAATGAGCAGTTCTTC.

This chain links TRBV29-1 with TRBJ1-4; D may be TRBD1 (5 bases). The CDR3 is 14 amino acids. Trimming removed 8 bases at V and 7 bases at J, with 20 bases between. Looked up from germline, CDR1 is SQVTM and CDR2 is ANQGSEA. CDR3 nucleotides: TGCAGCCTCACCCGAGGGCCTACAGGTGAAAAACTGTTTTTT. Its translation: CSLTRGPTGEKLFF.

V usage is TRBV9 and J usage is TRBJ1-2; 10 bases align to TRBD1. CDR1 is SGDLS, CDR2 YYNGEE, per germline. V dropped 3 bases and J dropped 7; count of bases not matched to a gene: 12. The CDR3 loop spans 16 amino acids. Written as DNA, the CDR3 is TGTGCCAGCAGCGCCTCCCGGGACAGGGGCCCCCGTGGCTACACCTTC. Encoded protein: CASSASRDRGPRGYTF. Full variable domain (outside the CDR3, taken from reference TRBV9 and TRBJ1-2): DSGVTQTPKHLITATGQRVTLRCSPRSGDLSVYWYQQSLDQGLQFLIQYYNGEERAKGNILERFSAQQFPDLHSELNLSSLELGDSALYFCASSASRDRGPRGYTFGSGTRLTVV.

This clonotype has a single count. The V and J genes are TRBV14 and TRBJ2-1; no clear D. The CDR3 is made up of 14 amino acids. Trimming took 0 bases from V and 0 from J, leaving 3 bases between them. The germline CDR1 and CDR2 sequences are SGHDN and FVKESK. In nucleotides, the CDR3 is TGTGCCAGCAGCCAAGACGCCTCCTACAATGAGCAGTTCTTC. Translating it yields CASSQDASYNEQFF.

The chain joins TRBV14 to TRBJ2-1; possibly TRBD2 for D (7 bases). The ends were cut back, 4 bases at V and 10 bases at J, with 14 bases in the middle. The CDR3 length is 13 residues. Germline-derived CDR1 and CDR2 are SGHDN and FVKESK. The CDR3 reads CASSLGGLQEQFF. DNA for the CDR3: TGTGCCAGCAGCCTCGGGGGGCTACAGGAGCAGTTCTTC.

The CDR3 sequence: CSAGGAGLTEAFF. The CDR3 nucleotides are TGCAGCGCAGGGGGCGCTGGACTGACTGAAGCTTTCTTT. The chain links TRBV20-1 to TRBJ1-1; 8 nucleotides agree with TRBD1. Germline V lookup: CDR1 DFQATT, CDR2 SNEGSKA (reference sequence). The CDR3 sequence is 13 residues long.